The 17 T cell receptor beta chains below come from one sample, sequenced in a study of T cells after yellow fever vaccination (dated by TCRdb to the late 2010s). Explained via the paper, the treatment or condition label denotes: live attenuated yellow fever vaccine strain. Library method: 5' RACE. The run used an Illumina HiSeq 2500. TCRdb reprocessed the public reads (quality trimming at Q25 with fastp, clone calling with MiXCR) and kept in-frame beta chains. Every distinct CDR3 protein forms one entry, paired with its most common genes and DNA. The sample yields some 350,000 distinct CDR3 sequences; about 9.5% were counted once. In total, the top ten clones hold 18% of the sample. The sample here was PBMCs, taken on the day of the first yellow fever vaccination. The receptors shown here come from a man between 18 and 35 years old who received the YFV17D yellow fever vaccine.

The gene calls are TRBV24-1 and TRBJ2-5; D is ambiguous. This CDR3 contains 16 residues. Germline loops: CDR1 KGHDR, CDR2 SFDVKD. V lost 3 bases and J lost 9, with 22 bases in between. CDR3 in DNA: TGTGCCACCAGTGATCGCGGCTTGTCCTTTGACGGTCCCCAGTACTTC. Translation: CATSDRGLSFDGPQYF.

This chain connects TRBV6-1 to TRBJ2-7; D possibly matches TRBD1 or TRBD2 (5 bases each). Germline CDR1 MNHNS, CDR2 SASEGT. V lost 2 bases to trimming and J lost 4 bases, with 12 bases between them. CDR3 size: 14 residues. The CDR3: CASSEMVWGYEQYF. CDR3 nucleotides: TGTGCCAGCAGTGAAATGGTTTGGGGGTACGAGCAGTACTTC.

This clonotype was seen repeatedly, ten times or more. The rearrangement joins TRBV20-1 to TRBJ2-1; no definite D call. CDR3 length: 13 amino acids. V lost 1 base and J lost 7, with 11 bases in between. Germline values: CDR1 DFQATT, CDR2 SNEGSKA (reference sequence). In DNA, the CDR3 is TGCAGTGCTAGAGCGGCGTCCCGGAATGAGCAGTTCTTC. Translated: CSARAASRNEQFF.

To note about this clonotype: The junction departs from the called germline gene at one end, perhaps through a read error. The rearrangement uses TRBV7-2 and TRBJ2-3; 8 bases map to TRBD2. The germline CDR1 and CDR2 sequences are SGHTA and FQGNSA. CDR3 length equals 14 residues. Here the CDR3 DNA reads TGTGCCGGCAGCTTCGGGGGGGCAACAGATACGCAGTATTTT. Translated, it gives CAGSFGGATDTQYF.

This clonotype was recorded a few times. The chain has TRBV7-3 and TRBJ2-3; D is perhaps TRBD1 or TRBD2 (5 bases each). The germline gives CDR1 SGHTA, CDR2 FQGTGA. This CDR3 contains 14 residues. Trimming removed 7 bases from V and 6 bases from J, with 17 bases in between. The CDR3 sequence is CASTPGSRGDTQYF. The CDR3 bases are TGTGCCAGCACCCCCGGTAGCCGGGGCGATACGCAGTATTTT.

The rearrangement uses TRBV5-4 and TRBJ2-5; 12 bases are shared with TRBD2. Germline CDR1 SGHNT, CDR2 YYREEE (reference sequence). J gave up 1 base and V 4 bases, and 2 bases lay outside the gene matches. This CDR3 is built from 15 residues. The CDR3 nucleotides read TGTGCCAGCAGCCGACTAGCGGGGGTCCAAGAGACCCAGTACTTC. Translated, it gives CASSRLAGVQETQYF. The variable domain in full, completed from reference TRBV5-4 and TRBJ2-5, reads ETGVTQSPTHLIKTRGQQVTLRCSSQSGHNTVSWYQQALGQGPQFIFQYYREEENGRGNFPPRFSGLQFPNYSSELNVNALELDDSALYLCASSRLAGVQETQYFGPGTRLLVL.

This clonotype was seen only a few times. The genes are TRBV5-1 and TRBJ1-2, with TRBD1 matching over 8 bases. V shed 3 bases, J shed 8 bases, and the junction held 15 bases outside the gene matches. This CDR3 is 16 amino acids long. From germline, CDR1 is SGHRS and CDR2 YFSETQ. CDR3 nucleotide sequence: TGCGCCAGCAGCTCGGACCCAGGGACAGGTTCGCAGGGCTACACCTTC. This codes for CASSSDPGTGSQGYTF.

The table lists this clonotype with a few counts. The chain links TRBV9 to TRBJ2-5; TRBD1 is a possible D gene (6 bases). From germline, CDR1 is SGDLS and CDR2 YYNGEE. V was shortened by 7 bases and J by 5 bases, with 15 bases between the two germline ends. CDR3 size: 13 residues. The CDR3 spells CASGGRDGETQYF. CDR3 coding DNA: TGTGCCAGCGGGGGCAGGGATGGGGAGACCCAGTACTTC.

This clonotype was detected ten times or more. This chain uses TRBV5-1 with TRBJ1-5, with 8 bases identical to TRBD1. V lost 3 bases to trimming and J lost 2 bases; unmatched junction nucleotides: 13. This CDR3 has 18 amino acids. Germline CDR1 and CDR2: SGHRS and YFSETQ. CDR3 loop: CASSSLRGQEAGNQPQHF. For the CDR3, the DNA is TGCGCCAGCAGCTCCCTGCGGGGACAGGAGGCGGGCAATCAGCCCCAGCATTTT.

A few counts support this clonotype. The chain is built from TRBV6-1 and TRBJ1-5; D remains unclear. V was trimmed by 8 bases and J by 1 base, leaving 9 bases between them. Germline V gene lookup returns CDR1 MNHNS and CDR2 SASEGT. This CDR3 comprises 13 residues. CDR3 nucleotide sequence: TGTGCCAGCGGTGTGGTCAGCAATCAGCCCCAGCATTTT. Translation gives CASGVVSNQPQHF.

This clonotype has just a few counts. The chain is built from TRBV7-6 and TRBJ2-1, with TRBD1 identical over 7 bases. This CDR3 spans 15 amino acids. Unmatched junction bases numbered 6, after V lost 4 bases and J lost 3 bases. From germline, CDR1 is SGHVS and CDR2 FNYEAQ. The CDR3 loop is CASSYWQGDYNEQFF. Here the CDR3 DNA reads TGTGCCAGCAGCTACTGGCAGGGGGACTACAATGAGCAGTTCTTC.

J is TRBJ2-1 and V is TRBV6-2 or TRBV6-3; D unresolved. The CDR3 loop spans 15 amino acids. Trimming took off 5 bases at V and 7 bases at J, with 18 bases between the two ends. The germline gives CDR1 MNHEY, CDR2 SVGEGT. This CDR3 is CASSVPPAFKNEQFF. The CDR3 nucleotides are TGTGCCAGCAGTGTCCCGCCCGCCTTCAAGAATGAGCAGTTCTTC.

A note on this clonotype: This could be a read error, since a much larger clone is one nucleotide away. The chain has TRBV27 and TRBJ2-1; D remains ambiguous. The CDR3 totals 15 residues. Germline assignment: CDR1 MNHEY and CDR2 SMNVEV (reference sequence). CDR3 bases: TGTGCCAGCATGACAAACTACCGCTCCAACAATGAGCAGTTCTTC. Protein: CASMTNYRSNNEQFF.

This clonotype was detected ten times or more. V and J are TRBV13 and TRBJ1-2; no firm D call. Germline CDR1 is PRHDT and CDR2 is FYEKMQ (reference sequence). Trimming cost V 5 bases and J 0 bases, with 13 bases left between them. The CDR3 runs 15 residues. CDR3 coding DNA: TGTGCCAGCAGCCCCGCCGGGATGTCTAACTATGGCTACACCTTC. Translated, it gives CASSPAGMSNYGYTF.

Points on this clonotype: This may come from a read error, since a much larger clone is one base off. This chain joins TRBV6-4 and TRBJ2-2; TRBD1 matches at 8 bases. Germline CDR1 MRHNA, CDR2 SNTAGT. This CDR3 has 15 residues. V lost 5 bases and J lost 3; bases outside the gene matches: 5. This CDR3 is CASSPVTGDTGELFF. CDR3 DNA sequence: TGTGCCAGCAGTCCCGTGACAGGGGACACCGGGGAGCTGTTTTTT.

This clonotype was observed a few times. CDR3 bases: TGTGCCATCAGGGACCATCGGACTAGCGCGCTAGAGACCCAGTACTTC. Amino acids: CAIRDHRTSALETQYF. This rearrangement joins TRBV10-3 to TRBJ2-5, with 9 bases lining up with TRBD2. Trimming at V came to 6 bases and at J to 4 bases, leaving 12 bases not matched to a gene. This CDR3 has 16 amino acids. CDR1 is ENHRY, CDR2 SYGVKD, per germline.

The chain joins TRBV2 to TRBJ2-3; D is undetermined. Germline V lookup: CDR1 SNHLY, CDR2 FYNNEI. This CDR3 is built from 16 residues. Trimming took off 6 bases at V and 3 bases at J, with 19 bases between the two ends. For the CDR3, the DNA is TGTGCCAGCAGCCCCCTGGGTGTAGCTACGACAGATACGCAGTATTTT. Translating gives CASSPLGVATTDTQYF.